The 26 T cell receptor beta chains in this list originate from one sample, sequenced in a study of human T cells and chemical hapten exposure. TCRdb used MiXCR to reprocess the RACE reads, holding one entry per CDR3 protein. The sample carries approximately 88,000 distinct CDR3 sequences, roughly 13% recorded once. This sample's time point: patch test 3, about 24 weeks after DPC sensitization. The sample's treatment: therapeutic diphenylcyclopropenone sensitization with weekly scalp DPC. The sample in question was whole blood, obtained in connection with sensitization to the hapten diphenylcyclopropenone (DPC). These receptor sequences come from a woman aged 45-65 years with alopecia areata. Some clones in this sample may be carry-over from other donors' samples.

This chain's CDR3 is CASSPRHGFSGANVLTF. The CDR3, as DNA: TGTGCCAGCTCACCACGACATGGATTCTCTGGGGCCAACGTCCTGACTTTC. V is TRBV18 and J is TRBJ2-6; D is ambiguous. Trimming removed 1 base at V and 0 bases at J, with 10 bases between. The length of the CDR3 is 17 residues. CDR1 is KGHSH and CDR2 is LQKENI in the germline V gene.

Note on this clonotype: This could be a read error, since a much larger clone is one nucleotide away. The chain joins TRBV29-1 to TRBJ2-7, with D hard to call. Germline values: CDR1 SQVTM, CDR2 ANQGSEA. With 6 bases removed from V and 3 bases from J, the gap between germline ends came to 15 bases. The CDR3 contains 13 residues. Here the CDR3 DNA reads TGCAGCGTCGGGCAGGCCCTCTACTACGAGCAGTACTTC. Its translation: CSVGQALYYEQYF.

This clonotype was seen a handful of times. The chain couples TRBV7-2 to TRBJ2-1; D is unresolved. The CDR3 loop spans 15 amino acids. Germline CDR1 reads SGHTA; CDR2 reads FQGNSA. Trimming took off 1 base at V and 3 bases at J, with 10 bases between the two ends. The CDR3 reads CASSLGRSRYNEQFF. DNA for the CDR3: TGTGCCAGCAGCTTAGGTCGGAGCCGCTACAATGAGCAGTTCTTC.

This clonotype was picked up a small number of times. This sequence joins TRBV11-3 and TRBJ2-2, with D tentatively TRBD2 (6 bases). This CDR3 is 16 amino acids long. In germline, CDR1 is SGHNT, CDR2 YENEEA. The V end was cut by 4 bases, the J end by 0 bases, with 12 bases between. CDR3 nucleotide sequence: TGTGCCAGCAGCTGGGCAGCGGGTACGAACACCGGGGAGCTGTTTTTT. This translates into CASSWAAGTNTGELFF.

This clonotype has a count of ten or more. The rearrangement joins TRBV20-1 to TRBJ2-3; 7 nucleotides align to TRBD1. The CDR3 runs 14 residues. The V and J ends lost 6 bases and 4 bases, in that order; junction bases with no gene match: 10. Germline lookup yields CDR1 DFQATT and CDR2 SNEGSKA (reference sequence). The CDR3 protein is CSAYHTGVPDTQYF. The DNA of the CDR3 is TGCAGTGCATATCACACAGGGGTCCCAGATACGCAGTATTTT.

This clonotype showed up just a few times. The V call is TRBV11-2, the J call TRBJ2-2, with a weak D call TRBD1 (6 bases). Germline V lookup: CDR1 SGHAT, CDR2 FQNNGV. The CDR3 runs to 16 residues. With 5 bases removed from V and 3 bases from J, the gap between germline ends came to 16 bases. For the CDR3, the DNA is TGTGCCAGCAGCCAAACCGCCGGGACACACACCGGGGAGCTGTTTTTT. Residues: CASSQTAGTHTGELFF.

This clonotype was found many times. Here the CDR3 DNA reads TGTGCCAGCAGCTTGGCAGGGAGTATGAACACTGAAGCTTTCTTT. Translating gives CASSLAGSMNTEAFF. The chain joins TRBV7-9 to TRBJ1-1; D is perhaps TRBD1 (5 bases). CDR1 SEHNR and CDR2 FQNEAQ come from the germline V gene (reference sequence). The CDR3 consists of 15 residues. Trimming stripped 3 bases from V and 0 bases from J, with 11 bases between. Using reference TRBV7-9 and TRBJ1-1 for the parts outside the CDR3, the full variable domain is DTGVSQNPRHKITKRGQNVTFRCDPISEHNRLYWYRQTLGQGPEFLTYFQNEAQLEKSRLLSDRFSAERPKGSFSTLEIQRTEQGDSAMYLCASSLAGSMNTEAFFGQGTRLTVV.

This clonotype was seen ten or more times. V is TRBV18 and J is TRBJ2-1, with no clear D. CDR3 size: 15 residues. Germline V lookup: CDR1 KGHSH, CDR2 LQKENI. V dropped 6 bases and J dropped 0 bases, with 12 bases sitting between them. The CDR3 coding sequence is TGTGCCAGCTCTACTTCCACCAGCTCCTACAATGAGCAGTTCTTC. Encoded protein: CASSTSTSSYNEQFF.

The chain has TRBV19 and TRBJ2-3; D perhaps matches TRBD1 (6 bases). Trimming left V 3 bases short and J 6 bases short, with 16 bases between. The CDR3 has 15 residues. CDR1 is LNHDA and CDR2 is SQIVND in the germline V gene (reference sequence). The CDR3 spells CASSMQGSWGDTQYF. Here the CDR3 DNA reads TGTGCCAGTAGTATGCAGGGGAGTTGGGGTGATACGCAGTATTTT.

This clonotype was counted many times. The V and J genes are TRBV29-1 and TRBJ1-1; no definite D call. CDR3 size: 13 residues. CDR1 is SQVTM, CDR2 ANQGSEA, per germline. V was clipped by 4 bases and J by 4 bases, with 13 bases between them. Here the CDR3 DNA reads TGCAGCGTTGGTCCGGGTATTGGCACTGAAGCTTTCTTT. Translating it yields CSVGPGIGTEAFF.

This clonotype showed up many times. The chain is built from TRBV7-9 and TRBJ2-3; TRBD2 might be the D (6 bases). Germline V gene lookup returns CDR1 SEHNR and CDR2 FQNEAQ (reference sequence). This CDR3 comprises 17 residues. V lost 0 bases and J 1 base, leaving 14 bases between the germline ends. CDR3 DNA sequence: TGTGCCAGCAGCTTAGCTCCCAGGACTATTCGCACAGATACGCAGTATTTT. Residues: CASSLAPRTIRTDTQYF.

The table lists this clonotype with a few counts. The rearrangement links TRBV18 to TRBJ2-6; no firm D call. Germline V gene lookup returns CDR1 KGHSH and CDR2 LQKENI. The CDR3 sequence is 16 residues long. Trimming stripped 3 bases from V and 0 bases from J, with 9 bases between. The CDR3 reads CASSPLQSSGANVLTF. The CDR3 DNA reads TGTGCCAGCTCACCGCTACAGAGCTCTGGGGCCAACGTCCTGACTTTC. Combining the CDR3 with reference TRBV18 and TRBJ2-6 gives the whole variable domain NAGVMQNPRHLVRRRGQEARLRCSPMKGHSHVYWYRQLPEEGLKFMVYLQKENIIDESGMPKERFSAEFPKEGPSILRIQQVVRGDSAAYFCASSPLQSSGANVLTFGAGSRLTVL.

This clonotype appeared many times. V and J are TRBV7-2 and TRBJ2-7; tentatively, D is TRBD1 (6 bases). The length of the CDR3 is 13 residues. Trimming left V 6 bases short and J 2 bases short, with 11 bases between. The V gene's germline CDR1 is SGHTA and CDR2 FQGNSA. For the CDR3, the DNA is TGTGCCAGCAGGCCGACAGGCACCTACGAGCAGTACTTC. This encodes CASRPTGTYEQYF.

This clonotype was detected many times. The V and J genes are TRBV20-1 and TRBJ1-5; D uncertain. The length of the CDR3 is 12 residues. The germline V gene has CDR1 DFQATT and CDR2 SNEGSKA (reference sequence). Trimming removed 1 base from V and 7 bases from J, with 8 bases in between. CDR3 residues: CSARGGTQPQHF. CDR3 nucleotides: TGCAGTGCTAGAGGGGGAACGCAGCCCCAGCATTTT.

The chain couples TRBV11-1 to TRBJ2-5, with TRBD2 identical over 9 bases. This CDR3 region has 17 residues. Germline CDR1 is SGHAT and CDR2 is FQDESV (reference sequence). V lost 5 bases and J lost 1; bases outside the gene matches: 11. The CDR3 sequence: CASSTRSSGRPQETQYF. The CDR3, as DNA: TGTGCCAGCAGCACCCGGAGTAGCGGGAGACCCCAAGAGACCCAGTACTTC.

In this sample, this clonotype turned up a few times. The chain combines TRBV4-1 with TRBJ1-1; a possible D gene is TRBD1 (5 bases). Trimming cost V 4 bases and J 6 bases, with 21 bases left between them. The CDR3 consists of 16 residues. CDR1 is MGHRA, CDR2 YSYEKL, per germline. The CDR3 DNA follows: TGCGCCAGCAGCCTAACTCAAACTAGGGGAAGGCCTGAAGCTTTCTTT. This gives the protein CASSLTQTRGRPEAFF.

In this sample, this clonotype turned up many times. J is TRBJ2-7 and V is TRBV6-1; D unclear. This CDR3 is built from 10 residues. Trimming left V 6 bases short and J 4 bases short, with 4 bases between. CDR1 MNHNS and CDR2 SASEGT come from the germline V gene. This chain's CDR3 is CASSQYEQYF. CDR3 coding DNA: TGTGCCAGCAGCCAATACGAGCAGTACTTC.

This clonotype occurred a few times. The chain recombines TRBV7-9 with TRBJ2-2, with 8 bases lining up with TRBD1. The CDR3 is made up of 14 amino acids. Germline V lookup: CDR1 SEHNR, CDR2 FQNEAQ (reference sequence). V lost 7 bases, J lost 5 bases, and 6 bases stayed unmatched. The CDR3 loop is CASTRDRGTGELFF. The CDR3 DNA sequence: TGTGCCAGCACCAGAGACAGGGGAACCGGGGAGCTGTTTTTT.

In this sample, this clonotype turned up a few times. This chain links TRBV10-3 with TRBJ2-1, with D hard to call. The germline V gene encodes CDR1 ENHRY and CDR2 SYGVKD. CDR3 size: 12 residues. V dropped 0 bases and J dropped 9 bases, with 6 bases sitting between them. The CDR3 protein is CAISESGIEQFF. CDR3 DNA: TGTGCCATCAGTGAGTCAGGAATTGAGCAGTTCTTC.

The chain carries TRBV21-1 and TRBJ1-2. TRBV21-1 is given as a pseudogene. The CDR3 length is 10 residues. In DNA, the CDR3 is TGTGCCAGCATGCTACGGGGCTACACCTTC. Translating it yields CASMLRGYTF.

In this sample, this clonotype turned up many times. The V and J genes are TRBV7-6 and TRBJ2-5; no clear D. V was cut by 1 base and J by 4 bases, with 13 bases left in between. Germline V CDR1 and CDR2: SGHVS, FNYEAQ. This CDR3 has 15 amino acids. As DNA, the CDR3 is TGTGCCAGCAGCTTAGTTGACCCCCCGGGAGAGACCCAGTACTTC. This codes for CASSLVDPPGETQYF.

In this sample, this clonotype turned up a few times. The chain uses TRBV19 and TRBJ2-1; 10 bases align to TRBD2. The CDR3 totals 16 residues. J lost 2 bases, V lost 6 bases, and 7 bases had no gene match. Germline V CDR1 and CDR2: LNHDA, SQIVND (reference sequence). In DNA, the CDR3 is TGTGCCAGTAGCTTGTCTAGCGGGAGACCCTACAATGAGCAGTTCTTC. It codes for CASSLSSGRPYNEQFF.

This clonotype has only a few counts. This chain links TRBV12-3 or TRBV12-4 with TRBJ2-7, with 13 bases matching TRBD2. CDR3 length: 14 residues. Trimming took 4 bases from V and 8 from J; bases not matched to a gene: 5. The CDR3 DNA reads TGTGCCAGCAGTTCCGGGACTAGCGGGAAGCAGCAGTACTTC. Translated, it gives CASSSGTSGKQQYF.

This rearrangement joins TRBV12-3 or TRBV12-4 to TRBJ1-1; no clear D gene. V lost 3 bases, J lost 7 bases, and 6 bases lay in between. This CDR3 has 11 residues. Written as DNA, the CDR3 is TGTGCCAGCAGTTTCTCGGTTGAAGCTTTCTTT. It encodes CASSFSVEAFF.

This sequence joins TRBV19 and TRBJ2-6, with D possibly being TRBD2 (5 bases). V lost 7 bases and J lost 0, with 19 bases in between. The CDR3 runs to 18 residues. The germline CDR1 and CDR2 sequences are LNHDA and SQIVND (reference sequence). The DNA of the CDR3 is TGTGCCAGTACCCCAAGCGGTCTAGGAGCCTCTGGGGCCAACGTCCTGACTTTC. Protein sequence: CASTPSGLGASGANVLTF. Full variable domain (missing parts from reference TRBV19 and TRBJ2-6): DGGITQSPKYLFRKEGQNVTLSCEQNLNHDAMYWYRQDPGQGLRLIYYSQIVNDFQKGDIAEGYSVSREKKESFPLTVTSAQKNPTAFYLCASTPSGLGASGANVLTFGAGSRLTVL.

This clonotype was observed at least ten times. The chain couples TRBV4-1 to TRBJ2-7; tentative D call: TRBD2 (6 bases). CDR3 size: 15 residues. V gave up 4 bases and J gave up 3 bases, with 16 bases separating them. Germline V gene data show CDR1 as MGHRA and CDR2 as YSYEKL. This chain's CDR3 is CASSLRLGGRYEQYF. CDR3 DNA: TGCGCCAGCAGCCTCCGATTGGGGGGTCGCTACGAGCAGTACTTC.